This T cell receptor beta chain was profiled in a study of CD8 T cells in Susac syndrome. Looking at the study overall: Within the sequenced Susac syndrome patient group, over 5 exhibited active disease and under 10 were in remission. Findings of the study overall: Susac CD8+ cells expanded clonally the most in TEMRA cells and in active patients.

CDR1 and CDR2 (germline): SGHNT, YYREEE (reference sequence). The CDR3 contains 16 residues. Trimming removed 0 bases from V and 0 bases from J, with 10 bases in between. Random-hexamer reverse transcription was applied to roughly 0.45 to 1 ug RNA. TCR beta CDR3 was amplified by immunoSEQ covering 54 Vbeta and 13 Jbeta. TCRdb passed the immunoSEQ multiplex PCR reads through MiXCR, listing each CDR3 protein once. The table records around 100,000 distinct CDR3 sequences, approximately 95% of them present only once. This clonotype was counted a single time. Antigen specificity is unknown. This clonotype was obtained from a human donor with Susac syndrome. The rearrangement joins TRBV5-4 to TRBJ2-1, with D unresolved. Input material: CD8+ T cells from PBMCs. DNA of the CDR3: TGTGCCAGCAGCTTGGCAGGATTAAGCTCCTACAATGAGCAGTTCTTC. As protein: CASSLAGLSSYNEQFF. Looking up the rest from reference TRBV5-4 and TRBJ2-1 gives the full variable domain: ETGVTQSPTHLIKTRGQQVTLRCSSQSGHNTVSWYQQALGQGPQFIFQYYREEENGRGNFPPRFSGLQFPNYSSELNVNALELDDSALYLCASSLAGLSSYNEQFFGPGTRLTVL.